The rows below give T cell receptor beta chains drawn from one sample of a study of shared clonotypes between healthy human individuals. Here immunoSEQ multiplex PCR was the method, and the copy in TCRdb shows in-frame clones only, minus some. The table records approximately 2,000,000 clones, less than 95% of them present only once. The sequenced sample consisted of naive CD4+ T cells from PBMCs. These receptors were collected from a man between 18 and 35 years old in good health. Some clones in this sample may be carry-over from other donors' samples. CDR3s include the opening cysteine and the closing phenylalanine or tryptophan. A D gene is named only where the DNA matches it firmly. For some rows the clone size is stated as once, few or many, or as a class when expanded; others skip it.

d_call	clone_size	v_call	j_call	cdr3_aa	cdr3_nt
-	-	TRBV30	TRBJ2-7	CAWSKSGGNEQYF	TGTGCCTGGAGTAAGTCGGGGGGCAACGAGCAGTACTTC
-	-	TRBV30	TRBJ1-1	CAWSGESEAFF	TGTGCCTGGAGCGGGGAATCTGAAGCTTTCTTT
TRBD2	-	TRBV25-1	TRBJ2-1	CASSEYGAGLFNEQFF	TGTGCCAGCAGTGAATACGGAGCGGGGCTGTTCAATGAGCAGTTCTTC
TRBD2	once	TRBV6-1	TRBJ2-7	CASSVRTSEQYF	TGTGCCAGCAGTGTTCGGACTAGCGAACAGTACTTC
-	once	TRBV7-9	TRBJ2-2	CASSLGWWGPSEDTGELFF	TGTGCCAGCAGCTTAGGGTGGTGGGGGCCGAGCGAGGACACCGGGGAGCTGTTTTTT
TRBD1	-	TRBV7-9	TRBJ2-5	CASSRTGYGLKFQETQYF	TGTGCCAGCAGCAGGACAGGATACGGACTTAAATTCCAAGAGACCCAGTACTTC
-	-	TRBV2	TRBJ1-5	CATRYRLGSNQPQHF	TGTGCCACCAGATACAGGTTGGGCTCCAATCAGCCCCAGCATTTT
TRBD1	-	TRBV6-6	TRBJ2-7	CASRRQGVGEQYF	TGTGCCAGCAGGAGACAGGGGGTGGGCGAGCAGTACTTC
TRBD2	-	TRBV11-2	TRBJ2-1	CASSPVGTSSLNEQFF	TGTGCCAGCAGCCCAGTGGGGACTAGCAGCCTAAATGAGCAGTTCTTC
-	-	TRBV11-1	TRBJ2-7	CASSLDRPEGYEQYF	TGTGCCAGCAGCTTAGACAGGCCAGAGGGCTACGAGCAGTACTTC
-	-	TRBV27	TRBJ2-1	CASSLSFGVLWDNEQFF	TGTGCCAGCAGTTTATCGTTTGGGGTCCTATGGGACAATGAGCAGTTCTTC
-	-	TRBV27	TRBJ2-2	CASSFKGSRANTGELFF	TGTGCCAGCAGTTTTAAGGGCTCGCGGGCGAACACCGGGGAGCTGTTTTTT
-	-	TRBV4-1	TRBJ1-1	CASSQGVALYTEAFF	TGCGCCAGCAGCCAAGGGGTTGCGCTATACACTGAAGCTTTCTTT
TRBD2	once	TRBV7-6	TRBJ2-1	CASSLRGGREQFF	TGTGCCAGCAGCCTTCGCGGGGGGAGAGAGCAGTTCTTC
-	-	TRBV28	TRBJ1-1	CASGTRGSAEAFF	TGTGCCAGCGGAACGCGGGGGAGCGCTGAAGCTTTCTTT
-	-	TRBV28	TRBJ1-4	CASSFRQGARGEKLFF	TGTGCCAGCAGTTTCCGGCAGGGCGCGCGGGGTGAAAAACTGTTTTTT
-	-	TRBV5-6	TRBJ2-3	CASSSLYTSKSTDTQYF	TGTGCCAGCAGCTCTCTATATACTAGTAAAAGCACAGATACGCAGTATTTT
-	few	TRBV11-3	TRBJ2-2	CASREGTGELFF	TGTGCCAGCAGAGAAGGGACCGGGGAGCTGTTTTTT
-	-	TRBV6-1	TRBJ1-2	CASRGGQNYGYTF	TGTGCCAGCCGAGGAGGACAGAACTATGGCTACACCTTC
-	-	TRBV19	TRBJ2-2	CASSREVPGELFF	TGTGCCAGTAGTAGAGAGGTACCCGGGGAGCTGTTTTTT
TRBD1	-	TRBV5-6	TRBJ2-7	CASRRTGQSYEQYF	TGTGCCAGCAGACGGACAGGCCAGTCCTACGAGCAGTACTTC
-	-	TRBV27	TRBJ2-7	CASSLVRGINEQYF	TGTGCCAGCAGCCTTGTACGAGGTATAAACGAGCAGTACTTC
-	-	TRBV6-1	TRBJ1-1	CASSEAGARGTEAFF	TGTGCCAGCAGTGAAGCGGGGGCGCGGGGCACTGAAGCTTTCTTT
TRBD2	-	TRBV2	TRBJ2-2	CASSRQLAGATGELFF	TGTGCCAGCAGTCGCCAGCTAGCGGGAGCTACCGGGGAGCTGTTTTTT
TRBD2	-	TRBV2	TRBJ2-1	CASSAPGLAGTHNEQFF	TGTGCCAGCAGTGCACCGGGACTAGCGGGAACTCACAATGAGCAGTTCTTC
-	-	TRBV11-1	TRBJ2-3	CASSLLVGTSTDTQYF	TGTGCCAGCAGCCTTCTAGTCGGGACTAGCACAGATACGCAGTATTTT
-	-	TRBV2	TRBJ2-3	CASQEGHRTDTQYF	TGTGCCAGTCAGGAGGGGCATCGGACAGATACGCAGTATTTT